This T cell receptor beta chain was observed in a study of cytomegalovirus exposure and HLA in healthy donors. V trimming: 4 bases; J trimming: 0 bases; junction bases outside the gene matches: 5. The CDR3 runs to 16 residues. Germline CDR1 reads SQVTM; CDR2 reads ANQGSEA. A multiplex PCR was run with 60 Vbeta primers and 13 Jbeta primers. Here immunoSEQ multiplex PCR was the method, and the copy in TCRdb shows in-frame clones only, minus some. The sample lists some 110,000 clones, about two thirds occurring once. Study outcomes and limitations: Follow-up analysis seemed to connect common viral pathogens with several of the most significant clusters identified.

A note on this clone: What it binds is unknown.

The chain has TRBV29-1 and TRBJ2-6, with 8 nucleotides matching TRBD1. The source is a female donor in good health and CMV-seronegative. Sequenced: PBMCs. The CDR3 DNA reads TGCAGCGTTGGGACAGGGAGGCTCTCTGGGGCCAACGTCCTGACTTTC. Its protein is CSVGTGRLSGANVLTF.